The 26 T cell receptor beta chains below were found in one sample sequenced in a study of shared clonotypes between healthy human individuals. Data came from immunoSEQ multiplex PCR; TCRdb stores just in-frame clones and leaves some out. Among about 1 million clones listed, 70% to 80% were seen once. Sequencing was done on a sample of memory CD4+ T cells sorted from blood. Subset described: CD45RA-negative fraction. The receptors stem from a man aged 18 to 30 in good health.

The gene calls are TRBV4-3 and TRBJ1-2, with D perhaps TRBD1 (6 bases). Germline V gene data show CDR1 as LGHNA and CDR2 as YSLEER. Trimming shortened V by 6 bases and J by 7 bases, and 18 bases separated the two germline ends. The CDR3 consists of 14 residues. CDR3: CASRKQGEAGGYTF. CDR3 bases: TGCGCCAGCAGGAAACAGGGTGAAGCGGGTGGCTACACCTTC.

Remarks on this clone: The sample carries other DNA sequences with the same CDR3. The genes are TRBV5-6 and TRBJ2-7; D gene uncertain. The CDR3 has 12 amino acids. The V and J ends lost 2 bases and 4 bases respectively, with 7 bases between them. Per the germline V gene, CDR1 is SGHDT and CDR2 is YYEEEE. CDR3 sequence (DNA): TGTGCCAGCAGCTTAGAACAGTACGAGCAGTACTTC. As protein: CASSLEQYEQYF.

V and J are TRBV5-8 and TRBJ2-7, with 8 bases matching TRBD1. With V trimmed by 3 bases and J by 4 bases, 6 bases remained unmatched. The CDR3 covers 14 residues. Germline values: CDR1 SGHTS, CDR2 YDEGEE. This CDR3 is CASSSSGTGYEQYF. The DNA for the CDR3 is TGTGCCAGCAGCTCGTCCGGGACAGGATACGAGCAGTACTTC.

This clone turned up a few times. V is TRBV18 and J is TRBJ2-5; D not resolved. V lost 3 bases, J lost 2 bases, and 7 bases lay in between. Germline CDR1 KGHSH, CDR2 LQKENI. The CDR3 has 13 residues. The DNA of the CDR3 is TGTGCCAGCTCACCGGTGTTTCAAGAGACCCAGTACTTC. This gives the protein CASSPVFQETQYF.

The V call is TRBV27, the J call TRBJ1-1; D unresolved. Per the germline V gene, CDR1 is MNHEY and CDR2 is SMNVEV (reference sequence). V lost 4 bases and J lost 2, with 8 bases in between. The CDR3 has 13 residues. CDR3 in DNA: TGTGCCAGCAGTTATCGGGTAAACACTGAAGCTTTCTTT. Its protein is CASSYRVNTEAFF.

V and J are TRBV6-1 and TRBJ2-3; 8 positions agree with TRBD1. Germline V gene data show CDR1 as MNHNS and CDR2 as SASEGT. V dropped 4 bases and J dropped 2; count of bases not matched to a gene: 8. The CDR3 consists of 16 residues. CDR3 sequence: CASSARDRTFTDTQYF. The CDR3 DNA is TGTGCCAGCAGTGCTCGGGACAGGACATTCACAGATACGCAGTATTTT.

This chain uses TRBV6-5 with TRBJ2-5; D unclear. V was clipped by 2 bases and J by 5 bases, with 9 bases between them. The CDR3 contains 13 residues. Germline V gene sequence: CDR1 MNHEY, CDR2 SVGAGI. DNA of the CDR3: TGTGCCAGCAGTTACCGCCCCCGGGAGACCCAGTACTTC. Translation: CASSYRPRETQYF.

This chain connects TRBV5-1 to TRBJ2-7; TRBD1 or TRBD2 may be the D gene (6 bases each). The CDR3 is 14 amino acids. Germline-derived CDR1 and CDR2 are SGHRS and YFSETQ. Between the trimmed V and J ends, which lost 3 bases and 6 bases, there was a span of 16 bases. In DNA, the CDR3 is TGCGCCAGCAGCTCAACGGGGGCGAGCGGCGAGCAGTACTTC. Amino acids: CASSSTGASGEQYF.

This clone is a singleton in its sample. The V gene is TRBV11-2, the J gene TRBJ2-3; tentative D call: TRBD2 (6 bases). The germline V and J ends were trimmed by 3 bases and 3 bases, with 19 bases remaining between them. Germline CDR1 SGHAT, CDR2 FQNNGV. This CDR3 has 17 amino acids. CDR3 nucleotides: TGTGCCAGCAGCTTCAAAATGGGAGGATCCCGGACAGATACGCAGTATTTT. It codes for CASSFKMGGSRTDTQYF.

Of note for this clone: The junction shows a germline mismatch at one end, possibly a read error. The V and J genes are TRBV6-6 and TRBJ2-4; no firm D call. Germline CDR1 reads MNHNY; CDR2 reads SVGAGI (reference sequence). The CDR3 totals 10 residues. DNA for the CDR3: TGTGCCAGCAGGCCGACCCTTTGGGACTTC. It codes for CASRPTLWDF.

The V gene is TRBV7-9, the J gene TRBJ2-7; TRBD2 might be the D (5 bases). V was clipped by 5 bases and J by 9 bases, with 17 bases between them. This CDR3 has 13 residues. The germline V gene encodes CDR1 SEHNR and CDR2 FQNEAQ (reference sequence). The CDR3 protein is CASSPGLARRQYF. CDR3 bases: TGTGCCAGCAGCCCCGGACTCGCCAGGAGGCAGTACTTC.

J is TRBJ2-7 and V is TRBV2; 7 nucleotides agree with TRBD1. The germline CDR1 and CDR2 sequences are SNHLY and FYNNEI. After removal of 9 bases from V and 6 bases from J, the junction contained 14 bases not matched to a gene. This CDR3 is built from 14 residues. The CDR3 coding sequence is TGTGCCAGTGCCCAACAGGGGTTTGCAGGCGAGCAGTACTTC. The encoded protein is CASAQQGFAGEQYF. The whole variable domain, remainder taken from reference TRBV2 and TRBJ2-7, is EPEVTQTPSHQVTQMGQEVILRCVPISNHLYFYWYRQILGQKVEFLVSFYNNEISEKSEIFDDQFSVERPDGSNFTLKIRSTKLEDSAMYFCASAQQGFAGEQYFGPGTRLTVT.

The genes are TRBV5-4 and TRBJ1-2; a weak D match, TRBD1 (6 bases). Trimming removed 4 bases from V and 4 bases from J, with 11 bases in between. The CDR3 has 13 residues. Germline V gene data show CDR1 as SGHNT and CDR2 as YYREEE (reference sequence). The CDR3 DNA reads as TGTGCCAGCAGCCACACAGGGTTCTATGGCTACACCTTC. Its translation is CASSHTGFYGYTF.

This rearrangement joins TRBV2 to TRBJ1-2; 9 bases are a match to TRBD1. The ends lost 6 bases at V and 5 bases at J; junction bases unmatched: 4. Germline loops: CDR1 SNHLY, CDR2 FYNNEI. CDR3 size: 13 residues. The CDR3 DNA reads as TGTGCCAGCAGGACAGACAGGGGGTATGGCTACACCTTC. Its translation is CASRTDRGYGYTF.

The V and J genes are TRBV6-5 and TRBJ1-1; D not certain. V was clipped by 2 bases and J by 3 bases, with 10 bases between them. The CDR3 has 14 amino acids. Per germline, CDR1 MNHEY and CDR2 SVGAGI. The CDR3, as DNA: TGTGCCAGCAGTTACCAGGTTACTTACACTGAAGCTTTCTTT. Translated: CASSYQVTYTEAFF.

The V gene is TRBV5-1, the J gene TRBJ2-5; D might be TRBD2 (5 bases). Trimming removed 1 base at V and 2 bases at J, with 12 bases between. The CDR3 sequence is 15 residues long. In germline, CDR1 is SGHRS, CDR2 YFSETQ. The CDR3 DNA follows: TGCGCCAGCAGCTTGTCTCGAGGGTCACAAGAGACCCAGTACTTC. This encodes CASSLSRGSQETQYF.

The J gene is TRBJ2-5, the V gene TRBV30, with a possible D match to TRBD2 (5 bases). The J call may be incorrect, as the DNA end agrees better with TRBJ2-7. In germline, CDR1 is GTSNPN, CDR2 SVGIG (reference sequence). CDR3 length: 13 amino acids. As DNA, the CDR3 is TGTGCCTGGAGTCTTCCGGGAAGATACGAGCAGTACTTC. Translation: CAWSLPGRYEQYF.

This clone is a singleton in its sample. The rearrangement links TRBV30 to TRBJ2-7; tentatively, D is TRBD1 or TRBD2 (5 bases each). V lost 2 bases, J lost 4 bases, and 12 bases lay in between. The CDR3 is 13 amino acids. Germline values: CDR1 GTSNPN, CDR2 SVGIG (reference sequence). CDR3 in amino acids: CAWSNVGAYEQYF. CDR3 nucleotides: TGTGCCTGGAGTAACGTCGGGGCATACGAGCAGTACTTC.

As concerns this clone: This same CDR3 is encoded by further DNA sequences in the sample. V is TRBV18 and J is TRBJ2-5, with D possibly TRBD2 on 7 matching bases. The length of the CDR3 is 16 residues. The V and J ends lost 0 bases and 2 bases respectively, with 13 bases between them. CDR1 KGHSH and CDR2 LQKENI come from the germline V gene. This CDR3 is CASSPPSGGGQETQYF. The DNA of the CDR3 is TGTGCCAGCTCACCACCGTCGGGGGGCGGGCAAGAGACCCAGTACTTC.

V and J are TRBV7-8 and TRBJ1-1; D is uncertain. CDR1 and CDR2 (germline): SGHVS, FQNEAQ. The CDR3 runs to 14 residues. Trimming cost V 1 base and J 1 base, with 7 bases left between them. The CDR3 coding sequence is TGTGCCAGCAGCTTAGTTTCCAGGAACACTGAAGCTTTCTTT. The encoded protein is CASSLVSRNTEAFF. The full variable domain, rest sourced from reference TRBV7-8 and TRBJ1-1, is GAGVSQSPRYKVAKRGQDVALRCDPISGHVSLFWYQQALGQGPEFLTYFQNEAQLDKSGLPSDRFFAERPEGSVSTLKIQRTQQEDSAVYLCASSLVSRNTEAFFGQGTRLTVV.

The chain combines TRBV9 with TRBJ2-2, with D possibly called TRBD1 or TRBD2 (5 bases each). CDR1 and CDR2 from the germline V gene are SGDLS and YYNGEE. CDR3 length equals 15 residues. Trimming cost V 4 bases and J 4 bases, with 14 bases left between them. CDR3 nucleotides: TGTGCCAGCAGCTCGCAAGGGACGGCCACCGGGGAGCTGTTTTTT. Translated, it gives CASSSQGTATGELFF. Filled out from reference TRBV9 and TRBJ2-2, the complete variable domain reads DSGVTQTPKHLITATGQRVTLRCSPRSGDLSVYWYQQSLDQGLQFLIQYYNGEERAKGNILERFSAQQFPDLHSELNLSSLELGDSALYFCASSSQGTATGELFFGEGSRLTVL.

This clone appeared a few times. In DNA, the CDR3 is TGTGCCAGTACCAAAGCAGAGGGCACGAACACCGGGGAGCTGTTTTTT. It translates to CASTKAEGTNTGELFF. The chain uses TRBV19 and TRBJ2-2, with a weak D call TRBD2 (5 bases). The CDR3 is 16 amino acids. V was shortened by 7 bases and J by 0 bases, with 15 bases between the two germline ends. CDR1 LNHDA and CDR2 SQIVND come from the germline V gene (reference sequence).

As DNA, the CDR3 is TGTGCCAGCCAGCCAGTCGGGGGTCGCCCCTCCCAAGAGACCCAGTACTTC. Translating it yields CASQPVGGRPSQETQYF. V and J are TRBV28 and TRBJ2-5, with TRBD2 as a possible D gene (6 bases). This CDR3 contains 17 residues. The V end was cut by 8 bases, the J end by 1 base, with 23 bases between. Germline V gene sequence: CDR1 MDHEN, CDR2 SYDVKM.

This chain joins TRBV10-2 and TRBJ2-2; possible D gene TRBD1, 7 bases. Germline CDR1 WSHSY, CDR2 SAAADI. CDR3 length equals 14 residues. V lost 3 bases and J lost 3, with 8 bases in between. CDR3 nucleotide sequence: TGCGCCAGCAGTGACAGGGGGGACACCGGGGAGCTGTTTTTT. This translates into CASSDRGDTGELFF.

V usage is TRBV5-4 and J usage is TRBJ2-2; D possibly corresponds to TRBD2 (5 bases). This CDR3 region has 14 residues. Trimming removed 7 bases from V and 4 bases from J, with 14 bases in between. Germline CDR1 SGHNT, CDR2 YYREEE (reference sequence). This CDR3 reads CASGTRDVTGELFF. CDR3 nucleotide sequence: TGTGCCAGCGGAACTAGGGATGTCACCGGGGAGCTGTTTTTT.

This rearrangement joins TRBV19 to TRBJ1-3, with D tentatively TRBD1 (5 bases). Germline V gene sequence: CDR1 LNHDA, CDR2 SQIVND (reference sequence). Trimming stripped 7 bases from V and 2 bases from J, with 15 bases between. This CDR3 has 15 residues. CDR3: CASNFPGTTGNTIYF. Written as DNA, the CDR3 is TGTGCCAGTAACTTCCCCGGGACTACTGGAAACACCATATATTTT.